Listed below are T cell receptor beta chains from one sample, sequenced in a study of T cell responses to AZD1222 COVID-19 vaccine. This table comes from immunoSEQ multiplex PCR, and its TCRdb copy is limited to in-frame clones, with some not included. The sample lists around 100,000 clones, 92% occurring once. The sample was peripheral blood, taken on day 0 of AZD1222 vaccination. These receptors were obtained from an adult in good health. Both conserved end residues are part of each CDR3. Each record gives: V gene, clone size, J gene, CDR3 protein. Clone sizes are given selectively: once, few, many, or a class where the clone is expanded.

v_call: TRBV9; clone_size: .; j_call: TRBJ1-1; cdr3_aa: CASQRSTGGNTEAFF
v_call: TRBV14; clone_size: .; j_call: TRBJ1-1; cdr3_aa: CASSQKGGGRAFF
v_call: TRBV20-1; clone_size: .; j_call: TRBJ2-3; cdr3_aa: CSASRPSGSTDTQYF
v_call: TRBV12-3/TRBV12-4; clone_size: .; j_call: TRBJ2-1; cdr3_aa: CASSSLGYNEQFF
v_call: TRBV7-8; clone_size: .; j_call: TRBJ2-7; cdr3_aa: CASSPDEGRANEQYF
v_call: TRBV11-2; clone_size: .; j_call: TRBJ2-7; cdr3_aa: CASSPSYEQYF
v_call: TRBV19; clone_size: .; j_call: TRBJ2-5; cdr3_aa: CASSTQGRETQYF
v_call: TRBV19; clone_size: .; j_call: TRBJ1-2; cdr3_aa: CASSIRLGGSYGYTF
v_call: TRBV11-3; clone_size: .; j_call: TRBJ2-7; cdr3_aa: CASSPQGQGGFYEQYF
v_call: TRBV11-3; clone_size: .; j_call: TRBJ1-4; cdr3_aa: CASSLGAAGTNEKLFF
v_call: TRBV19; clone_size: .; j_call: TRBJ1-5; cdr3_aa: CASAGTGSNQPQHF
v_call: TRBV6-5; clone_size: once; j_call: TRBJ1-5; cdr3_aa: CASSSDRTSNQPQHF
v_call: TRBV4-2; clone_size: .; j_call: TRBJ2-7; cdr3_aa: CASSTRIPQGSSYEQYF
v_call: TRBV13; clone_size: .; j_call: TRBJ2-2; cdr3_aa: CASSPRSGRVGELFF
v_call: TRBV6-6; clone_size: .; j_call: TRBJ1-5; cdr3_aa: CASRQTGNNQPQHF
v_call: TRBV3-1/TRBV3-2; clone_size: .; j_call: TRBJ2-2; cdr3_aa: CASSQGLRTGELFF
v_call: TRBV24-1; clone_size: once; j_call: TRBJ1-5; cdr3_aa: CATSDEGRVYNWNQPQHF
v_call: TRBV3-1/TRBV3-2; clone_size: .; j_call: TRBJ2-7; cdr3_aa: CASSQALGTGPYEQYF
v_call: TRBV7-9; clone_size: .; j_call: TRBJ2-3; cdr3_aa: CASSLAWAAGTDTQYF
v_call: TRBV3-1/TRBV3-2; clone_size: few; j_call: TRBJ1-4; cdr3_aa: CASSQWGQGNEKLFF
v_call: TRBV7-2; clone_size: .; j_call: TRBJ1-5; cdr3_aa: CASSEQGAGKGNQPQHF